The 32 T cell receptor beta chains presented below share a single source sample, sequenced in a study of Ad26.COV2.S vaccination and SARS-CoV-2 variants. Clones were read by immunoSEQ multiplex PCR, and TCRdb kept only the in-frame ones, dropping some. Among more than 150,000 clones listed, around 90% were seen once. The specimen was peripheral blood, collected after recovery from COVID-19. These receptors came from a human donor who had recovered from COVID-19.

The rearrangement uses TRBV28 and TRBJ2-5, with 9 nucleotides matching TRBD1. The CDR3 has 16 residues. CDR1 is MDHEN, CDR2 SYDVKM, per germline. The J segment lost 1 base and the V segment lost 1 base, leaving 4 bases of the junction unmatched. For the CDR3, the DNA is TGTGCCAGCAGTTTATTACAGGGGGCTTTCCAAGAGACCCAGTACTTC. Translation gives CASSLLQGAFQETQYF. Supplemented by reference TRBV28 and TRBJ2-5, the full variable domain reads DVKVTQSSRYLVKRTGEKVFLECVQDMDHENMFWYRQDPGLGLRLIYFSYDVKMKEKGDIPEGYSVSREKKERFSLILESASTNQTSMYLCASSLLQGAFQETQYFGPGTRLLVL.

This chain connects TRBV19 to TRBJ2-7; unclear D gene. V lost 3 bases to trimming and J lost 7 bases, with 16 bases between them. CDR1 LNHDA and CDR2 SQIVND come from the germline V gene (reference sequence). CDR3 size: 14 residues. CDR3 nucleotide sequence: TGTGCCAGTAGTATTTCGTCGACATTTGGTGAGCAGTACTTC. Translation: CASSISSTFGEQYF.

This sequence joins TRBV7-3 and TRBJ2-2; unclear D gene. With 5 bases removed from V and 7 bases from J, the gap between germline ends came to 11 bases. The CDR3 consists of 13 residues. Germline lookup yields CDR1 SGHTA and CDR2 FQGTGA. DNA of the CDR3: TGTGCCAGCAGCACAATGGGCGGCGGGGAGCTGTTTTTT. Translation: CASSTMGGGELFF.

This clone has just one count. The chain uses TRBV11-2 and TRBJ2-7, with 7 bases aligning to TRBD2. CDR1 SGHAT and CDR2 FQNNGV come from the germline V gene. This CDR3 is 13 amino acids long. Germline trimming cut 3 bases from V and 7 bases from J; bases unmatched to any gene: 6. The CDR3 region is CASSFGGEGEQYF. In nucleotides, the CDR3 is TGTGCCAGCAGCTTTGGCGGGGAGGGAGAGCAGTACTTC.

V is TRBV5-6 and J is TRBJ1-2; D ambiguous. V lost 0 bases and J lost 4, with 10 bases in between. CDR3 size: 14 residues. The germline CDR1 and CDR2 sequences are SGHDT and YYEEEE. In DNA, the CDR3 is TGTGCCAGCAGCTTGGTTGTCAGGACCTATGGCTACACCTTC. Its translation: CASSLVVRTYGYTF.

This clone has a single count. The chain employs TRBV7-2 and TRBJ2-4, with 7 bases aligning to TRBD1. The CDR3 loop spans 14 amino acids. The ends lost 5 bases at V and 8 bases at J; junction bases unmatched: 9. Germline CDR1 and CDR2: SGHTA and FQGNSA. The DNA for the CDR3 is TGTGCCAGCAGCCCCTGGGACAGTGGGGACATTCAGTACTTC. Protein sequence: CASSPWDSGDIQYF.

The chain carries TRBV27 and TRBJ2-1; D may be TRBD1 (6 bases). V was cut by 1 base and J by 0 bases, with 13 bases left in between. The CDR3 totals 17 residues. Per germline, CDR1 MNHEY and CDR2 SMNVEV (reference sequence). CDR3: CASSLFWGLSSYNEQFF. The CDR3 nucleotides are TGTGCCAGCAGTTTATTTTGGGGGCTGAGCTCCTACAATGAGCAGTTCTTC.

V gene TRBV3-1 (or the pseudogene TRBV3-2) combines with J gene TRBJ2-7, with 8 nucleotides matching TRBD2. The CDR3 is 15 amino acids. The V and J ends lost 4 bases and 7 bases, in that order; junction bases with no gene match: 12. CDR1 and CDR2 (germline): LGHDT, YNNKEL (reference sequence). The CDR3 DNA reads TGTGCCAGCAGCCGTCTACGCACTAGCGGTCTGGAGCAGTACTTC. Translating gives CASSRLRTSGLEQYF.

The chain recombines TRBV5-4 with TRBJ1-1; D remains ambiguous. Germline CDR1 SGHNT, CDR2 YYREEE (reference sequence). The CDR3 extends over 12 amino acids. The V and J ends lost 4 bases and 4 bases respectively, with 8 bases between them. CDR3 sequence reads: CASSQDLTEAFF. The CDR3 DNA is TGTGCCAGCAGCCAGGACCTCACTGAAGCTTTCTTT. Variable domain in full (rest from reference TRBV5-4 and TRBJ1-1): ETGVTQSPTHLIKTRGQQVTLRCSSQSGHNTVSWYQQALGQGPQFIFQYYREEENGRGNFPPRFSGLQFPNYSSELNVNALELDDSALYLCASSQDLTEAFFGQGTRLTVV.

V and J are TRBV18 and TRBJ2-7; 8 positions agree with TRBD1. Germline CDR1 and CDR2: KGHSH and LQKENI. This CDR3 spans 16 amino acids. With V trimmed by 8 bases and J by 13 bases, 25 bases remained unmatched. The chain's CDR3 is CASTGAGQANSPRGYF. The CDR3 bases are TGTGCCAGCACCGGTGCGGGACAGGCAAACTCACCGCGCGGTTACTTC.

The V and J genes are TRBV27 and TRBJ2-1; unclear D gene. Trimming removed 4 bases from V and 9 bases from J, with 19 bases in between. The CDR3 runs to 15 residues. Germline assignment: CDR1 MNHEY and CDR2 SMNVEV (reference sequence). CDR3 loop: CASSSRVPIYGEQFF. CDR3 coding DNA: TGTGCCAGCAGTTCTCGTGTTCCGATTTATGGTGAGCAGTTCTTC.

The V and J genes are TRBV10-3 and TRBJ1-2; D gene ambiguous. This CDR3 is 13 amino acids long. Germline CDR1 is ENHRY and CDR2 is SYGVKD. V was pared by 0 bases and J by 2 bases, with 4 bases between. CDR3 in amino acids: CAISESRNYGYTF. DNA of the CDR3: TGTGCCATCAGTGAGTCGAGAAACTATGGCTACACCTTC.

This clone was seen more than once but under ten times. This chain connects TRBV21-1 to TRBJ2-4; the DNA was not compared with TRBD1, the D call given in the table. TRBV21-1 is a pseudogene segment. The CDR3 spans 15 residues. The CDR3 sequence: CASRVRTVAKNIQYF. The CDR3 DNA is TGTGCCAGCAGAGTTCGGACAGTAGCCAAAAACATTCAGTACTTC.

The chain carries TRBV27 and TRBJ2-7; TRBD2 agrees at 10 bases. Germline CDR1 and CDR2: MNHEY and SMNVEV (reference sequence). This CDR3 contains 15 residues. J gave up 3 bases and V 5 bases, and 7 bases lay outside the gene matches. The CDR3 region has the DNA TGTGCCAGCAGTCTATTTAGCGGGGGGATCTACGAGCAGTACTTC. Residues: CASSLFSGGIYEQYF.

The V call is TRBV7-9, the J call TRBJ1-4; D might be TRBD1 (5 bases). The CDR3 totals 15 residues. V gave up 0 bases and J gave up 7 bases, with 12 bases separating them. Germline V lookup: CDR1 SEHNR, CDR2 FQNEAQ (reference sequence). The CDR3 region has the DNA TGTGCCAGCAGCTTAGCGACGAGTAGGGGTGAAAAACTGTTTTTT. Residues: CASSLATSRGEKLFF.

The chain recombines TRBV13 with TRBJ2-5; D uncertain. This CDR3 comprises 14 residues. Between the trimmed V and J ends, which lost 2 bases and 5 bases, there was a span of 12 bases. From germline, CDR1 is PRHDT and CDR2 FYEKMQ (reference sequence). CDR3 nucleotide sequence: TGTGCCAGCAGCTTATACGCCCTCAGGGAGACCCAGTACTTC. Translating it yields CASSLYALRETQYF.

V gene TRBV27 combines with J gene TRBJ2-3; 11 bases are a match to TRBD2. The CDR3 consists of 17 residues. J was trimmed by 1 base and V by 6 bases; bases with no gene match: 9. The germline gives CDR1 MNHEY, CDR2 SMNVEV (reference sequence). The CDR3 DNA reads as TGTGCCAGCAGACTAATAGCGGGAGGGACGGGCACAGATACGCAGTATTTT. Its protein product is CASRLIAGGTGTDTQYF.

The chain has TRBV13 and TRBJ2-2; 7 nucleotides align to TRBD1. Germline CDR1 is PRHDT and CDR2 is FYEKMQ (reference sequence). CDR3 length: 18 amino acids. With V trimmed by 4 bases and J by 2 bases, 13 bases remained unmatched. This CDR3 reads CASSSSTLRGQNTGELFF. The CDR3 DNA reads TGTGCCAGCAGCTCCTCTACCCTAAGGGGGCAAAACACCGGGGAGCTGTTTTTT.

The rearrangement uses TRBV11-1 and TRBJ1-2; D may be TRBD1 (6 bases). Deletions cut 2 bases from V and 8 bases from J, with 9 bases between. Germline lookup yields CDR1 SGHAT and CDR2 FQDESV (reference sequence). The CDR3 sequence is 12 residues long. The CDR3 DNA sequence: TGTGCCAGCAGCTTATCTGGGGGCGGCTACACCTTC. It specifies CASSLSGGGYTF.

This clone appeared many times. The rearrangement links TRBV5-1 to TRBJ1-5, with TRBD1 identical over 8 bases. V shed 4 bases, J shed 0 bases, and the junction held 12 bases outside the gene matches. The CDR3 contains 18 residues. Germline CDR1 is SGHRS and CDR2 is YFSETQ. The CDR3 reads CASSKSPPGQDSNQPQHF. CDR3 nucleotide sequence: TGCGCCAGCAGCAAGTCCCCACCGGGACAGGATAGCAATCAGCCCCAGCATTTT.

J is TRBJ1-1 and V is TRBV7-3, with 7 bases identical to TRBD1. The CDR3 has 14 amino acids. The germline V gene encodes CDR1 SGHTA and CDR2 FQGTGA. J was trimmed by 5 bases and V by 5 bases; bases with no gene match: 8. For the CDR3, the DNA is TGTGCCAGCAGCCCACAGGGGTCGAGTACTGAAGCTTTCTTT. Translated, it gives CASSPQGSSTEAFF. The full variable domain, in which reference TRBV7-3 and TRBJ1-1 provide the parts outside the CDR3, is GAGVSQTPSNKVTEKGKYVELRCDPISGHTALYWYRQSLGQGPEFLIYFQGTGAADDSGLPNDRFFAVRPEGSVSTLKIQRTERGDSAVYLCASSPQGSSTEAFFGQGTRLTVV.

The J gene is TRBJ2-4, the V gene TRBV6-2 or TRBV6-3; a weak D match, TRBD1 (5 bases). There are 13 residues in the CDR3. The germline gives CDR1 MNHEY, CDR2 SVGEGT. V gave up 4 bases and J gave up 11 bases, with 15 bases separating them. CDR3 sequence: CASSSYSQGFQYF. As DNA, the CDR3 is TGTGCCAGCAGTTCCTATTCTCAGGGATTTCAGTACTTC.

The gene calls are TRBV2 and TRBJ2-3; 9 bases map to TRBD2. With V trimmed by 4 bases and J by 0 bases, 11 bases remained unmatched. The CDR3 has 18 residues. Germline-derived CDR1 and CDR2 are SNHLY and FYNNEI. The CDR3 nucleotides are TGTGCCAGCAGTGTGCCTAGCGGGACAGAAACTAGCACAGATACGCAGTATTTT. It yields the protein CASSVPSGTETSTDTQYF. The whole variable domain, filled in from reference TRBV2 and TRBJ2-3, reads EPEVTQTPSHQVTQMGQEVILRCVPISNHLYFYWYRQILGQKVEFLVSFYNNEISEKSEIFDDQFSVERPDGSNFTLKIRSTKLEDSAMYFCASSVPSGTETSTDTQYFGPGTRLTVL.

The chain employs TRBV3-1 (or the pseudogene TRBV3-2) and TRBJ2-1, with TRBD2 matching 16 bases. The junction had 13 bases not matched to a gene; V was cut back by 2 bases and J by 9 bases. Germline V gene lookup returns CDR1 LGHDT and CDR2 YNNKEL (reference sequence). The CDR3 length is 19 residues. The CDR3: CASSQFGTSGRAYWGEQFF. The CDR3, as DNA: TGTGCCAGCAGCCAATTTGGGACTAGCGGGAGGGCCTATTGGGGTGAGCAGTTCTTC.

A word on this clone: Within the sample, other DNA sequences also encode this same CDR3. The chain recombines TRBV4-1 with TRBJ2-2, with D perhaps matching TRBD2 (5 bases). V gave up 3 bases and J gave up 3 bases, with 8 bases separating them. Per the germline V gene, CDR1 is MGHRA and CDR2 is YSYEKL. This CDR3 spans 14 amino acids. CDR3 amino acids: CASSQRAHTGELFF. In DNA form, the CDR3 reads TGCGCCAGCAGCCAGAGGGCGCACACCGGGGAGCTGTTTTTT.

The chain couples TRBV7-2 to TRBJ1-6, with D possibly matching TRBD1 (6 bases). The ends were cut back, 5 bases at V and 9 bases at J, with 14 bases in the middle. The CDR3 runs to 14 residues. The germline V gene encodes CDR1 SGHTA and CDR2 FQGNSA. The CDR3: CASSPQGTTSPLHF. DNA for the CDR3: TGTGCCAGCAGCCCACAGGGTACTACTTCACCCCTCCACTTT.

The chain uses TRBV5-6 and TRBJ1-2; 9 nucleotides align to TRBD1. The CDR3 totals 15 residues. V dropped 4 bases and J dropped 5; count of bases not matched to a gene: 9. Germline V lookup: CDR1 SGHDT, CDR2 YYEEEE. CDR3 DNA: TGTGCCAGCAGCCACCACAGGGGGCGTCCGTATGGCTACACCTTC. Residues: CASSHHRGRPYGYTF.

The rearrangement joins TRBV29-1 to TRBJ2-7, with D tentatively TRBD1 (6 bases). Trimming pared 5 bases from V and 0 bases from J, leaving 11 bases between. Per germline, CDR1 SQVTM and CDR2 ANQGSEA. The CDR3 has 13 residues. CDR3 DNA sequence: TGCAGCGTTCTTCCACAGGGCTCCTACGAGCAGTACTTC. This encodes CSVLPQGSYEQYF.

This sequence joins TRBV2 and TRBJ1-5; weak D call: TRBD1 (6 bases). Germline loops: CDR1 SNHLY, CDR2 FYNNEI. Trimming stripped 4 bases from V and 5 bases from J, with 12 bases between. The CDR3 is made up of 14 amino acids. CDR3 nucleotides: TGTGCCAGCAGTGTCCAACAGGGAGATCAGCCCCAGCATTTT. Translation gives CASSVQQGDQPQHF.

This clone was seen a handful of times. It is unclear where the CDR3 begins or ends on the DNA, so no DNA is shown, and the CDR3 is as TCRdb lists it. This sequence joins TRBV6-5 and TRBJ1-6; the table's D gene call, TRBD1, was not cross checked with the DNA. The CDR3 numbers 15 amino acids, ends counted. The V gene's germline CDR1 is MNHEY and CDR2 SVGAGI. CDR3 protein: CASSTSDRGSSPLHF.

This chain connects TRBV5-1 to TRBJ2-5; D remains unclear. Between the trimmed V and J ends, which lost 3 bases and 2 bases, there was a span of 8 bases. Per germline, CDR1 SGHRS and CDR2 YFSETQ. This CDR3 region has 13 residues. The CDR3 is CASSWENQETQYF. The DNA of the CDR3 is TGCGCCAGCAGCTGGGAAAATCAAGAGACCCAGTACTTC.

As for this clone: This specimen includes other DNA sequences encoding the same CDR3. The rearrangement uses TRBV3-1 (or the pseudogene TRBV3-2) and TRBJ1-1; D is ambiguous. Trimming removed 4 bases at V and 3 bases at J, with 9 bases between. Per germline, CDR1 LGHDT and CDR2 YNNKEL (reference sequence). The CDR3 length is 13 residues. CDR3 in amino acids: CASSPTGDTEAFF. The CDR3 nucleotides are TGTGCCAGCAGCCCCACCGGGGACACTGAAGCTTTCTTT.